The clone carrying this T cell receptor (beta chain) was observed a handful of times. Antigen unknown. One entry per CDR3 protein results from TCRdb running MiXCR on the reads. The data hold about 770,000 distinct CDR3 sequences, with 25% to 35% observed a single time. The data stem from a study of T cell repertoires in cytomegalovirus infection. Germline assignment: CDR1 SGHDT and CDR2 YYEEEE. The CDR3 contains 15 residues. V gave up 2 bases and J gave up 2 bases, with 12 bases separating them. Study-wide points: The ex vivo response showed dominance by HLA-C-restricted CMV-specific TCR beta clonotypes.

The sequence was collected from a human donor in good health (CMV status not recorded). Some clones in this sample may be carry-over from other donors' samples. Source: cultured CD8+ T cells from PBMCs, taken from culture after CMV antigen stimulation. The chain combines TRBV5-6 with TRBJ2-3; D remains unclear. DNA for the CDR3: TGTGCCAGCAGCTTTCGCGAAGGCTTCACAGATACGCAGTATTTT. The encoded protein is CASSFREGFTDTQYF.